The 17 T cell receptor beta chains below were found in one sample sequenced in a study of shared clonotypes between healthy human individuals. This table comes from immunoSEQ multiplex PCR, and its TCRdb copy is limited to in-frame clones, with some not included. The sample holds roughly 1,500,000 clones, around 98.5% seen once. The sample taken for sequencing was naive CD4+ T cells sorted from blood. Subset here: CD45RA+ positively selected. The receptor source for this set is a man younger than 45 in good health.

The chain is built from TRBV7-8 and TRBJ2-7, with D possibly being TRBD1 (6 bases). V was shortened by 1 base and J by 6 bases, with 16 bases between the two germline ends. This CDR3 contains 15 residues. Germline V gene sequence: CDR1 SGHVS, CDR2 FQNEAQ. CDR3 nucleotides: TGTGCCAGCAGCTTAGAGGGACACCGTGAGGGCGAGCAGTACTTC. Translation gives CASSLEGHREGEQYF.

This clone appeared a single time. The CDR3 DNA follows: TGTGCCAGCATGGGCGGGAGGGCCCCCGAGCAGTACTTC. This encodes CASMGGRAPEQYF. This chain connects TRBV7-2 to TRBJ2-7, with 9 bases that match TRBD2. Trimming cost V 7 bases and J 6 bases; bases outside gene matches: 7. Germline V gene sequence: CDR1 SGHTA, CDR2 FQGNSA. This CDR3 comprises 13 residues.

The V call is TRBV28, the J call TRBJ1-5; no definite D call. This CDR3 is 12 amino acids long. Looked up from germline, CDR1 is MDHEN and CDR2 is SYDVKM. The V gene lost 6 bases and the J gene lost 6 bases, with 9 bases spanning the gap. The CDR3 bases are TGTGCCAGCAGCCAGGTGAGTCAGCCCCAGCATTTT. Its translation: CASSQVSQPQHF.

This clone was recorded once. V usage is TRBV25-1 and J usage is TRBJ2-5, with 12 bases identical to TRBD2. Trimming removed 3 bases from V and 4 bases from J; junction bases left unmatched: 12. The CDR3 has 18 amino acids. Germline V gene lookup returns CDR1 MGHDK and CDR2 SYGVNS. Here the CDR3 reads CASSDWVLAGGGRETQYF. In DNA, the CDR3 is TGTGCCAGCAGTGACTGGGTACTAGCGGGAGGCGGTCGAGAGACCCAGTACTTC.

The chain carries TRBV19 and TRBJ2-7, with unresolved D. V was pared by 3 bases and J by 0 bases, with 12 bases between. Germline V gives CDR1 LNHDA, CDR2 SQIVND (reference sequence). The CDR3 is made up of 15 amino acids. CDR3 DNA sequence: TGTGCCAGTAGTATGTCTGGGTTTGCCTCCTACGAGCAGTACTTC. It is translated as CASSMSGFASYEQYF.

This clone occurred once. The V gene is TRBV18, the J gene TRBJ2-7; D is unclear. Germline values: CDR1 KGHSH, CDR2 LQKENI. V lost 5 bases and J 5 bases, leaving 13 bases between the germline ends. This CDR3 is 13 amino acids long. The CDR3 sequence is CASSALKTNEQYF. As DNA, the CDR3 is TGTGCCAGCTCAGCCCTCAAAACCAACGAGCAGTACTTC. The full variable domain, its missing parts supplied by reference TRBV18 and TRBJ2-7, is NAGVMQNPRHLVRRRGQEARLRCSPMKGHSHVYWYRQLPEEGLKFMVYLQKENIIDESGMPKERFSAEFPKEGPSILRIQQVVRGDSAAYFCASSALKTNEQYFGPGTRLTVT.

The V and J genes are TRBV5-1 and TRBJ1-5; maybe TRBD1 (6 bases). This CDR3 comprises 15 residues. Germline V gene data show CDR1 as SGHRS and CDR2 as YFSETQ. The ends were cut back, 4 bases at V and 5 bases at J, with 16 bases in the middle. CDR3 amino acids: CASSPTGMGHQPQHF. CDR3 DNA: TGCGCCAGCAGCCCGACAGGAATGGGCCATCAGCCCCAGCATTTT.

The V and J genes are TRBV7-9 and TRBJ2-7; 10 nucleotides agree with TRBD1. Looked up from germline, CDR1 is SEHNR and CDR2 is FQNEAQ (reference sequence). V shed 5 bases and J 13 bases; nucleotides not matched to a gene: 14. CDR3 length: 14 residues. The CDR3 spells CASSPFMGGTGDYF. The CDR3, as DNA: TGTGCCAGCAGCCCCTTTATGGGGGGGACAGGGGACTACTTC.

This sequence joins TRBV28 and TRBJ1-3; D remains unclear. Trimming took off 1 base at V and 2 bases at J, with 3 bases between the two ends. The CDR3 is made up of 13 amino acids. Germline V gene lookup returns CDR1 MDHEN and CDR2 SYDVKM. In nucleotides, the CDR3 is TGTGCCAGCAGTTTATCGGCTGGAAACACCATATATTTT. Translation: CASSLSAGNTIYF.

The chain joins TRBV5-4 to TRBJ2-6; no reliable D call. The CDR3 consists of 17 residues. Germline-derived CDR1 and CDR2 are SGHNT and YYREEE (reference sequence). V lost 2 bases and J lost 2, with 14 bases in between. DNA of the CDR3: TGTGCCAGCAGCTTCCGGCAACAGAGCCCTGGGGCCAACGTCCTGACTTTC. It is translated as CASSFRQQSPGANVLTF.

The J gene is TRBJ2-3, the V gene TRBV30, with D perhaps TRBD2 (5 bases). Germline lookup yields CDR1 GTSNPN and CDR2 SVGIG (reference sequence). V was pared by 4 bases and J by 6 bases, with 11 bases between. The CDR3 totals 12 residues. CDR3 amino acids: CAWKEVRDTQYF. CDR3 nucleotides: TGTGCCTGGAAGGAGGTTCGGGATACGCAGTATTTT.

The chain has TRBV7-2 and TRBJ2-7, with TRBD2 matching over 8 bases. CDR1 is SGHTA, CDR2 FQGNSA, per germline. CDR3 length: 15 amino acids. The V gene end was trimmed by 7 bases and the J gene end by 3 bases; junction bases not matched to a gene: 11. The CDR3 is CASTLSGTPLYEQYF. The CDR3 nucleotides read TGTGCCAGCACCCTTAGCGGGACACCCCTCTACGAGCAGTACTTC.

The chain employs TRBV5-4 and TRBJ2-2; TRBD1 agrees at 10 bases. Germline CDR1 SGHNT, CDR2 YYREEE (reference sequence). V lost 4 bases and J lost 4; bases outside the gene matches: 4. The CDR3 has 15 amino acids. CDR3 DNA: TGTGCCAGCAGCCGGGACAGGGGACGCACCGGGGAGCTGTTTTTT. Amino acids: CASSRDRGRTGELFF.

The chain employs TRBV19 and TRBJ2-1, with 8 bases lining up with TRBD2. V trimming: 5 bases; J trimming: 10 bases; junction bases outside the gene matches: 4. This CDR3 is 12 amino acids long. CDR1 is LNHDA, CDR2 SQIVND, per germline (reference sequence). In DNA form, the CDR3 reads TGTGCCAGTAGTGTATTAGCGGGGGAGCAGTTCTTC. It is translated as CASSVLAGEQFF.

The chain has TRBV30 and TRBJ1-3; D is undetermined. Germline loops: CDR1 GTSNPN, CDR2 SVGIG (reference sequence). The CDR3 is made up of 13 amino acids. V lost 2 bases and J 3 bases, leaving 8 bases between the germline ends. The chain's CDR3 is CAWSTGFGNTIYF. CDR3 DNA sequence: TGTGCCTGGAGTACGGGTTTTGGAAACACCATATATTTT.

The CDR3 is CASSRGRSSYEQYF. CDR3 nucleotides: TGCGCCAGCAGCAGGGGTAGGAGCTCCTACGAGCAGTACTTC. This chain joins TRBV4-3 and TRBJ2-7, with D tentatively TRBD1 (5 bases). Germline CDR1 is LGHNA and CDR2 is YSLEER. This CDR3 has 14 residues. The V end lost 5 bases, the J end lost 0 bases, and 11 bases lay between the germline ends.

The genes are TRBV7-3 and TRBJ2-1, with D possibly TRBD2 on 6 matching bases. Trimming pared 5 bases from V and 6 bases from J, leaving 17 bases between. In germline, CDR1 is SGHTA, CDR2 FQGTGA. CDR3 length: 15 amino acids. The CDR3 sequence is CASSPRDLRGNEQFF. For the CDR3, the DNA is TGTGCCAGCAGCCCAAGGGACTTACGGGGCAATGAGCAGTTCTTC.